These 24 T cell receptor beta chains were all obtained from the same sample, sequenced in a study of vaccination effects on CD4 cells after COVID-19. Sequencing in the ViraFEST assay came after antigen-specific CD4+ T cells had been expanded with viral peptide pools, which were used to stimulate PBMC. Having been cultured for about 10 days, the cells underwent CD4+ T cell isolation. This person's SARS-CoV-2 infection, confirmed by PCR, occurred between March and December 2020. Method: immunoSEQ multiplex PCR; TCRdb's copy keeps in-frame clones and lacks some. The sample has roughly 70,000 clones; over 60% are singletons. These TCRs' antigens remain unknown. The sequencing used CD4+ T cells from PBMCs cultured with HIV peptides, collected before COVID-19 vaccination. Subset: HIV-1 Nef peptide pool negative control/reference culture. All receptors come from a human donor who had a prior SARS-CoV-2 infection.

This clone was detected a few times. The chain has TRBV27 and TRBJ1-6, with TRBD1 matching over 7 bases. Looked up from germline, CDR1 is MNHEY and CDR2 is SMNVEV (reference sequence). Germline trimming cut 3 bases from V and 7 bases from J; bases unmatched to any gene: 9. The length of the CDR3 is 16 residues. CDR3 residues: CASSLRSGTVNSPLHF. The CDR3 nucleotides are TGTGCCAGCAGTTTGCGCTCCGGGACAGTGAATTCACCCCTCCACTTT.

This chain links TRBV7-3 with TRBJ1-1; D remains ambiguous. Germline CDR1 reads SGHTA; CDR2 reads FQGTGA. Between the trimmed V and J ends, which lost 0 bases and 8 bases, there was a span of 13 bases. The CDR3 runs 14 residues. CDR3 bases: TGTGCCAGCAGCTTAACCTACGACGGTAAAGAAGCTTTCTTT. This encodes CASSLTYDGKEAFF. The full variable domain, in which reference TRBV7-3 and TRBJ1-1 provide the parts outside the CDR3, is GAGVSQTPSNKVTEKGKYVELRCDPISGHTALYWYRQSLGQGPEFLIYFQGTGAADDSGLPNDRFFAVRPEGSVSTLKIQRTERGDSAVYLCASSLTYDGKEAFFGQGTRLTVV.

This clone occurred once. The chain recombines TRBV5-1 with TRBJ2-7, with unresolved D. The CDR3 is 12 residues long. Germline V gene lookup returns CDR1 SGHRS and CDR2 YFSETQ. V lost 4 bases and J 4 bases, leaving 9 bases between the germline ends. CDR3 region: CASSTSGYEQYF. CDR3 nucleotides: TGCGCCAGCAGCACCTCTGGGTACGAGCAGTACTTC.

Concerning this clone: A junction end diverges from the germline sequence, so it may reflect a read error. Other DNA sequences in the sample encode the same CDR3. This chain connects TRBV6-5 to TRBJ1-2; D ambiguous. The V gene's germline CDR1 is MNHEY and CDR2 SVGAGI. CDR3 size: 12 residues. The CDR3 here is CPLEDISYGYTF. Here the CDR3 DNA reads TGCCCCCTGGAGGATATAAGCTATGGCTACACCTTC.

V is TRBV6-6 and J is TRBJ2-2, with 7 bases that match TRBD2. The germline V gene encodes CDR1 MNHNY and CDR2 SVGAGI (reference sequence). V shed 6 bases, J shed 7 bases, and the junction held 11 bases outside the gene matches. The CDR3 consists of 15 residues. Here the CDR3 reads CASSFNEGGRGELFF. CDR3 DNA sequence: TGTGCCAGCAGCTTCAACGAGGGAGGGCGCGGGGAGCTGTTTTTT.

This chain joins TRBV5-1 and TRBJ2-5; D might be TRBD2 (6 bases). Per the germline V gene, CDR1 is SGHRS and CDR2 is YFSETQ. Trimming removed 0 bases from V and 0 bases from J, with 18 bases in between. The CDR3 contains 18 residues. The CDR3 DNA reads TGCGCCAGCAGCTTGGTGCTTGGCGGGGTACAGAACCAAGAGACCCAGTACTTC. It is translated as CASSLVLGGVQNQETQYF.

This clone has a single count. The chain combines TRBV27 with TRBJ1-1; weak D call: TRBD1 (6 bases). V gave up 8 bases and J gave up 1 base, with 20 bases separating them. The CDR3 covers 16 residues. The germline gives CDR1 MNHEY, CDR2 SMNVEV (reference sequence). CDR3 sequence: CASRLQGNTRNTEAFF. DNA for the CDR3: TGTGCCAGCCGATTGCAGGGGAATACAAGGAACACTGAAGCTTTCTTT.

As concerns this clone: This specimen includes other DNA sequences encoding the same CDR3. This chain uses TRBV6-1 with TRBJ1-2; perhaps TRBD1 as D (5 bases). The germline gives CDR1 MNHNS, CDR2 SASEGT. The CDR3 consists of 14 residues. Trimming took 1 base from V and 4 from J, leaving 10 bases between them. The CDR3: CASSEGGLGYGYTF. CDR3 nucleotides: TGTGCCAGCAGTGAAGGGGGCCTCGGCTATGGCTACACCTTC.

J is TRBJ1-1 and V is TRBV4-2; D is unclear. V lost 2 bases, J lost 6 bases, and 10 bases lay in between. The CDR3 is 13 residues long. CDR1 and CDR2 (germline): LGHNA, YNFKEQ. The chain's CDR3 is CASSQLGYPEAFF. CDR3 in DNA: TGTGCCAGCAGCCAATTAGGGTACCCTGAAGCTTTCTTT.

The genes are TRBV10-3 and TRBJ2-2; 8 positions agree with TRBD2. CDR1 is ENHRY and CDR2 is SYGVKD in the germline V gene. The CDR3 runs to 15 residues. Germline trimming cut 6 bases from V and 1 base from J; bases unmatched to any gene: 4. The CDR3 DNA sequence: TGTGCCATCAGGGCGGGACTAGAGAACACCGGGGAGCTGTTTTTT. It codes for CAIRAGLENTGELFF.

This clone has a handful of counts. This chain connects TRBV19 to TRBJ1-4, with TRBD1 as a possible D gene (5 bases). Germline V CDR1 and CDR2: LNHDA, SQIVND (reference sequence). This CDR3 has 15 amino acids. V shed 4 bases and J shed 4 bases, with 13 bases lying between them. Here the CDR3 DNA reads TGTGCCAGTAGTACCCCGAAGGGGAATAATGAAAAACTGTTTTTT. As protein: CASSTPKGNNEKLFF.

The chain joins TRBV4-1 to TRBJ2-2; D remains unclear. CDR3 size: 16 residues. With 3 bases removed from V and 1 base from J, the gap between germline ends came to 12 bases. CDR1 and CDR2 (germline): MGHRA, YSYEKL. CDR3 sequence: CASSQGSARNTGELFF. CDR3 sequence (DNA): TGCGCCAGCAGCCAGGGATCGGCAAGGAACACCGGGGAGCTGTTTTTT.

CDR3 nucleotide sequence: TGTGCCAGCAGCCCAGGGGGGCACCGGGAGACCCAGTACTTC. Its protein is CASSPGGHRETQYF. The chain has TRBV9 and TRBJ2-5; a possible D gene is TRBD1 (7 bases). V lost 4 bases to trimming and J lost 5 bases, with 15 bases between them. Germline V lookup: CDR1 SGDLS, CDR2 YYNGEE. The CDR3 contains 14 residues.

The chain uses TRBV7-2 and TRBJ1-6; no firm D call. V was shortened by 2 bases and J by 6 bases, with 5 bases between the two germline ends. CDR3 length: 13 residues. From germline, CDR1 is SGHTA and CDR2 FQGNSA. Here the CDR3 reads CASSLRLNSPLHF. CDR3 nucleotides: TGTGCCAGCAGCTTACGACTTAATTCACCCCTCCACTTT.

The V and J genes are TRBV29-1 and TRBJ1-4; no definite D call. The CDR3 sequence is 13 residues long. Germline V gene sequence: CDR1 SQVTM, CDR2 ANQGSEA. Trimming cost V 6 bases and J 7 bases, with 15 bases left between them. The CDR3 is CSVKKDDGEKLFF. DNA for the CDR3: TGCAGCGTCAAAAAAGACGACGGTGAAAAACTGTTTTTT. The full variable domain, completed using reference TRBV29-1 and TRBJ1-4, is SAVISQKPSRDICQRGTSLTIQCQVDSQVTMMFWYRQQPGQSLTLIATANQGSEATYESGFVIDKFPISRPNLTFSTLTVSNMSPEDSSIYLCSVKKDDGEKLFFGSGTQLSVL.

The chain uses TRBV6-5 and TRBJ1-6; TRBD1 aligns across 9 bases. Germline V gives CDR1 MNHEY, CDR2 SVGAGI. The V gene end was trimmed by 6 bases and the J gene end by 9 bases; junction bases not matched to a gene: 3. This CDR3 region has 13 residues. CDR3 protein: CASRGTGTSPLHF. The CDR3 bases are TGTGCCAGCAGAGGGACAGGGACTTCACCCCTCCACTTT.

Comment on this clone: Other nucleotide sequences in the sample specify the same CDR3. The CDR3: CASSVGSYNEQFF. As DNA, the CDR3 is TGTGCCAGCAGCGTGGGCTCCTACAATGAGCAGTTCTTC. The chain joins TRBV9 to TRBJ2-1, with D hard to call. CDR1 is SGDLS and CDR2 is YYNGEE in the germline V gene. There are 13 residues in the CDR3. V was shortened by 2 bases and J by 0 bases, with 3 bases between the two germline ends.

The rearrangement joins TRBV19 to TRBJ1-2; D gene uncertain. Trimming shortened V by 1 base and J by 1 base, and 16 bases separated the two germline ends. The CDR3 extends over 17 amino acids. The germline CDR1 and CDR2 sequences are LNHDA and SQIVND (reference sequence). The CDR3 reads CASSIGNLRSFNYGYTF. Here the CDR3 DNA reads TGTGCCAGTAGTATAGGAAATTTGAGATCGTTTAACTATGGCTACACCTTC.

The chain links TRBV6-1 to TRBJ2-7; D gene uncertain. Germline CDR1 is MNHNS and CDR2 is SASEGT. The CDR3 runs to 12 residues. V was pared by 1 base and J by 6 bases, with 7 bases between. The CDR3 here is CASSEGFSEQYF. The CDR3 coding sequence is TGTGCCAGCAGTGAAGGTTTTAGCGAGCAGTACTTC.

In this sample, this clone turned up a few times. The V gene is TRBV21-1, the J gene TRBJ2-1; the table calls TRBD2, which could not be checked here. TRBV21-1 is described as a pseudogene. This CDR3 comprises 18 residues. The CDR3 reads CASSKERESSGSRNEQFF. The CDR3 DNA sequence: TGTGCCAGCAGCAAAGAAAGGGAGTCTAGCGGGAGTAGGAATGAGCAGTTCTTC.

J is TRBJ2-3 and V is TRBV11-2, with a possible D match to TRBD1 (5 bases). Per germline, CDR1 SGHAT and CDR2 FQNNGV. V was clipped by 4 bases and J by 2 bases, with 10 bases between them. The CDR3 runs to 14 residues. This CDR3 reads CASSSRQYTDTQYF. CDR3 nucleotide sequence: TGTGCCAGCAGCTCAAGACAGTACACAGATACGCAGTATTTT.

This chain uses TRBV7-9 with TRBJ2-5, with 12 nucleotides matching TRBD2. CDR1 is SEHNR, CDR2 FQNEAQ, per germline (reference sequence). J was trimmed by 5 bases and V by 4 bases; bases with no gene match: 5. This CDR3 contains 15 residues. The CDR3 bases are TGTGCCAGCAGCTACTGGACTAGCGGGGATGAGACCCAGTACTTC. It is translated as CASSYWTSGDETQYF.

The chain has TRBV5-4 and TRBJ2-5, with 9 nucleotides matching TRBD1. Trimming took 0 bases from V and 5 from J; bases not matched to a gene: 5. The CDR3 contains 15 residues. Germline V lookup: CDR1 SGHNT, CDR2 YYREEE (reference sequence). The CDR3 DNA reads as TGTGCCAGCAGCTTGGACAGGGGGCTTGGGGAGACCCAGTACTTC. It encodes CASSLDRGLGETQYF. The variable domain in full, completed from reference TRBV5-4 and TRBJ2-5, reads ETGVTQSPTHLIKTRGQQVTLRCSSQSGHNTVSWYQQALGQGPQFIFQYYREEENGRGNFPPRFSGLQFPNYSSELNVNALELDDSALYLCASSLDRGLGETQYFGPGTRLLVL.

The chain recombines TRBV6-6 with TRBJ1-2; D is undetermined. Germline-derived CDR1 and CDR2 are MNHNY and SVGAGI (reference sequence). CDR3 length: 13 residues. The V and J ends lost 6 bases and 8 bases respectively, with 16 bases between them. In nucleotides, the CDR3 is TGTGCCAGCAGACCGCCAAATGGAAGGGGCTACACCTTC. This encodes CASRPPNGRGYTF.